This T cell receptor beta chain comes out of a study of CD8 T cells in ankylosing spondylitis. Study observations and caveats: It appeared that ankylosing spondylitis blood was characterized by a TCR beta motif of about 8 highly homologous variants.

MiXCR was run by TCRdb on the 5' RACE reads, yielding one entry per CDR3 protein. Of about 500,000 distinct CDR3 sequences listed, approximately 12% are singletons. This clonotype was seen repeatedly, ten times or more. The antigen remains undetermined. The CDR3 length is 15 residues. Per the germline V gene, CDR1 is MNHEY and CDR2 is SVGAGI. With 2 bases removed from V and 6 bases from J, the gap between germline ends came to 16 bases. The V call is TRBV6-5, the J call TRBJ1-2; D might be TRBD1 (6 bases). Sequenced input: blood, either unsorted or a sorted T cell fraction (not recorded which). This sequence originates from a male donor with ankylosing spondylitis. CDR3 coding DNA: TGTGCCAGCAGTTACGAGGGGGGAGAATGGAATGGCTACACCTTC. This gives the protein CASSYEGGEWNGYTF.